Shown below are 24 T cell receptor beta chains from a single sample sequenced in a study of radiotherapy plus CTLA-4 blockade in lung cancer (dated by TCRdb to the late 2010s). The library came from the immunoSEQ multiplex PCR assay. Not all clones reach the TCRdb copy of this immuneACCESS table, which keeps in-frame sequences only. Checked studies attribute under half of the gap to unresolved V genes and leave the rest unexplained. In all, the sample holds fewer than 75,000 clones, and over 75% of those were seen once. The ten biggest clones cover 35% to 50% of the sample. The sample here was peripheral blood, taken from a patient treated with radiotherapy plus ipilimumab. These receptors originate from a human donor with non-small cell lung cancer that progressed on radiotherapy plus ipilimumab.

The chain employs TRBV18 and TRBJ2-1; 9 positions match TRBD2. Trimming at V came to 3 bases and at J to 0 bases, leaving 15 bases not matched to a gene. Germline-derived CDR1 and CDR2 are KGHSH and LQKENI. The CDR3 totals 20 residues. The CDR3 sequence is CASSPGGKLAGLSSYNEQFF. The CDR3 DNA sequence: TGTGCCAGCTCACCGGGGGGCAAGCTAGCGGGACTAAGCTCCTACAATGAGCAGTTCTTC.

The rearrangement joins TRBV7-6 to TRBJ2-3; 7 bases align to TRBD1. The germline CDR1 and CDR2 sequences are SGHVS and FNYEAQ. V was pared by 5 bases and J by 2 bases, with 7 bases of the junction left unmatched. The CDR3 spans 15 residues. CDR3 region: CASSQETGTTDTQYF. CDR3 DNA sequence: TGTGCCAGCAGCCAAGAGACAGGGACCACAGATACGCAGTATTTT.

A single count supports this clone. CDR3 sequence (DNA): TGTGCCAGCAGCCGGGACAGAAATAGCAATCAGCCCCAGCATTTT. As protein: CASSRDRNSNQPQHF. This chain uses TRBV2 with TRBJ1-5; 7 bases fit TRBD1. CDR1 and CDR2 (germline): SNHLY, FYNNEI. This CDR3 comprises 15 residues. V shed 6 bases, J shed 0 bases, and the junction held 5 bases outside the gene matches.

The chain has TRBV5-1 and TRBJ2-1; TRBD2 agrees at 11 bases. Germline V CDR1 and CDR2: SGHRS, YFSETQ. The CDR3 sequence is 14 residues long. J gave up 4 bases and V 4 bases, and 1 base lay outside the gene matches. CDR3 DNA: TGCGCCAGCAGCCGGACTAGCGGGTACAATGAGCAGTTCTTC. Encoded protein: CASSRTSGYNEQFF.

The chain couples TRBV18 to TRBJ2-7; TRBD2 matches at 8 bases. The V gene's germline CDR1 is KGHSH and CDR2 LQKENI. The CDR3 contains 15 residues. J lost 3 bases, V lost 5 bases, and 9 bases had no gene match. Here the CDR3 DNA reads TGTGCCAGCTCATCATCGACTAGCGCTCGCTACGAGCAGTACGTC. Protein sequence: CASSSSTSARYEQYV.

This rearrangement joins TRBV5-1 to TRBJ2-5, with D perhaps matching TRBD1 or TRBD2 (5 bases each). V was shortened by 0 bases and J by 7 bases, with 19 bases between the two germline ends. The germline gives CDR1 SGHRS, CDR2 YFSETQ. The CDR3 has 16 amino acids. As DNA, the CDR3 is TGCGCCAGCAGCTTGGGGGGAGAAGGCGCCCAGGGGACCCAGTACTTC. As protein: CASSLGGEGAQGTQYF.

The chain links TRBV19 to TRBJ1-2; TRBD1 might be the D (6 bases). This CDR3 is 14 amino acids long. Germline V gene sequence: CDR1 LNHDA, CDR2 SQIVND (reference sequence). The V end was cut by 4 bases, the J end by 7 bases, with 16 bases between. The CDR3 nucleotides are TGTGCCAGTAGTACTCATGCAGGGGTTCGTGGCTACACCTTC. It encodes CASSTHAGVRGYTF.

The chain combines TRBV5-6 with TRBJ2-5; TRBD1 aligns across 11 bases. There are 15 residues in the CDR3. Unmatched junction bases numbered 7, after V lost 4 bases and J lost 5 bases. Germline CDR1 reads SGHDT; CDR2 reads YYEEEE. In DNA form, the CDR3 reads TGTGCCAGCAGCGCGACGGGACAGGGGGGCGAGACCCAGTACTTC. It translates to CASSATGQGGETQYF.

CDR3 bases: TGTGCCAGCAGTTTTGGAAACTATGGCTACACCTTC. Amino acids: CASSFGNYGYTF. V usage is TRBV28 and J usage is TRBJ1-2; D unclear. CDR3 size: 12 residues. With 3 bases removed from V and 2 bases from J, the gap between germline ends came to 4 bases. Germline CDR1 and CDR2: MDHEN and SYDVKM.

The J gene is TRBJ2-4, the V gene TRBV6-1, with D perhaps TRBD1 or TRBD2 (6 bases each). The germline gives CDR1 MNHNS, CDR2 SASEGT. Trimming took 6 bases from V and 9 from J, leaving 15 bases between them. CDR3 length: 13 amino acids. CDR3 protein: CASRTRDIAIQYF. In DNA, the CDR3 is TGTGCCAGCAGAACGCGGGACATTGCCATTCAGTACTTC.

This chain uses TRBV4-2 with TRBJ2-1; no firm D call. Germline V CDR1 and CDR2: LGHNA, YNFKEQ. CDR3 length: 18 amino acids. V was clipped by 0 bases and J by 4 bases, with 19 bases between them. CDR3 nucleotides: TGTGCCAGCAGCCAAGAGTGGTTAGACGCTATTCCTTACAATGAGCAGTTCTTC. Amino acid sequence: CASSQEWLDAIPYNEQFF.

V usage is TRBV6-5 and J usage is TRBJ1-5; possibly TRBD1 for D (5 bases). Trimming shortened V by 6 bases and J by 7 bases, and 13 bases separated the two germline ends. The CDR3 sequence is 13 residues long. The germline CDR1 and CDR2 sequences are MNHEY and SVGAGI. DNA for the CDR3: TGTGCCAGCAGACTCAGGGCAGACCAGCCCCAGCATTTT. It is translated as CASRLRADQPQHF.

A single count supports this clone. V usage is TRBV6-5 and J usage is TRBJ2-2; 7 nucleotides line up with TRBD2. CDR1 is MNHEY, CDR2 SVGAGI, per germline. This CDR3 spans 16 amino acids. V shed 1 base, J shed 7 bases, and the junction held 9 bases outside the gene matches. The CDR3 region has the DNA TGTGCCAGCAGTTACTTCGCTAGCGGCACTAGCGGGGAGCTGTTTTTT. This translates into CASSYFASGTSGELFF.

The chain carries TRBV2 and TRBJ1-1; D gene ambiguous. The CDR3 spans 13 residues. V was cut by 7 bases and J by 5 bases, with 14 bases left in between. Germline CDR1 is SNHLY and CDR2 is FYNNEI. The DNA for the CDR3 is TGTGCCAGCACCATTCCGGGAGTGACTGAAGCTTTCTTT. Its protein is CASTIPGVTEAFF.

This chain uses TRBV18 with TRBJ2-5; TRBD2 is a possible D gene (7 bases). Germline CDR1 reads KGHSH; CDR2 reads LQKENI. The V and J ends lost 3 bases and 1 base respectively, with 9 bases between them. This CDR3 is 14 amino acids long. The CDR3 coding sequence is TGTGCCAGCTCACCGAGGGGGGGCCAAGAGACCCAGTACTTC. This gives the protein CASSPRGGQETQYF.

This clone was counted once. V usage is TRBV30 and J usage is TRBJ2-1; the D is unclear. The CDR3 totals 14 residues. Germline V lookup: CDR1 GTSNPN, CDR2 SVGIG (reference sequence). V was clipped by 2 bases and J by 3 bases, with 11 bases between them. Here the CDR3 DNA reads TGTGCCTGGAGTCTCGCGGCCCACTACAATGAGCAGTTCTTC. Protein: CAWSLAAHYNEQFF.

The chain has TRBV5-4 and TRBJ1-2; 7 nucleotides match TRBD1. V dropped 5 bases and J dropped 5; count of bases not matched to a gene: 9. From germline, CDR1 is SGHNT and CDR2 YYREEE (reference sequence). The length of the CDR3 is 14 residues. CDR3 coding DNA: TGTGCCAGCAGACCAAACAGGGGTGAATATGGCTACACCTTC. Encoded protein: CASRPNRGEYGYTF.

V and J are TRBV18 and TRBJ2-1; D might be TRBD1 or TRBD2, each matching 5 bases. Germline assignment: CDR1 KGHSH and CDR2 LQKENI. Between the trimmed V and J ends, which lost 4 bases and 6 bases, there was a span of 13 bases. This CDR3 spans 14 amino acids. CDR3 loop: CASSRGREVNEQFF. The CDR3, as DNA: TGTGCCAGCTCACGGGGACGGGAAGTCAATGAGCAGTTCTTC.

The table lists this clone with a few counts. The CDR3 bases are TGTGCCAGCTCCCCGGGGGGCGCCTCTGGAAACACCATATATTTT. Its translation is CASSPGGASGNTIYF. The chain recombines TRBV5-4 with TRBJ1-3, with a weak D call TRBD1 (6 bases). V gave up 7 bases and J gave up 0 bases, with 14 bases separating them. The CDR3 consists of 15 residues. CDR1 and CDR2 (germline): SGHNT, YYREEE (reference sequence).

The J gene is TRBJ1-3, the V gene TRBV2; D remains unclear. The V end was cut by 4 bases, the J end by 4 bases, with 17 bases between. The CDR3 totals 16 residues. Germline CDR1 SNHLY, CDR2 FYNNEI. The CDR3 loop is CASSVSGPRVGNTIYF. DNA of the CDR3: TGTGCCAGCAGTGTGTCAGGACCCCGTGTAGGAAACACCATATATTTT.

V and J are TRBV29-1 and TRBJ2-1; D gene ambiguous. Trimming removed 6 bases from V and 5 bases from J, with 11 bases in between. The CDR3 totals 12 residues. Germline V gives CDR1 SQVTM, CDR2 ANQGSEA. As DNA, the CDR3 is TGCAGCGTCTCGCCAAACCACAATGAGCAGTTCTTC. Amino acids: CSVSPNHNEQFF.

This sequence joins TRBV10-2 and TRBJ2-2; a possible D gene is TRBD2 (6 bases). Germline V CDR1 and CDR2: WSHSY, SAAADI. The CDR3 contains 12 residues. V was trimmed by 4 bases and J by 6 bases, leaving 6 bases between them. The CDR3 region is CASSAGAGELFF. In DNA, the CDR3 is TGCGCCAGCAGTGCGGGGGCCGGGGAGCTGTTTTTT.

The chain combines TRBV7-3 with TRBJ2-3; D remains unclear. V lost 1 base and J lost 5, with 4 bases in between. Germline CDR1 reads SGHTA; CDR2 reads FQGTGA. CDR3 length: 12 amino acids. The CDR3: CASSLMGDTQYF. In DNA, the CDR3 is TGTGCCAGCAGCTTAATGGGAGATACGCAGTATTTT.

This clone has only one observation. The chain employs TRBV5-1 and TRBJ2-1; TRBD2 agrees at 11 bases. CDR1 is SGHRS, CDR2 YFSETQ, per germline. The CDR3 consists of 18 residues. Trimming removed 2 bases from V and 6 bases from J; junction bases left unmatched: 13. For the CDR3, the DNA is TGCGCCAGCAGCTTTCCGACTAGCGGGAACCCTACTACCAATGAGCAGTTCTTC. Encoded protein: CASSFPTSGNPTTNEQFF.